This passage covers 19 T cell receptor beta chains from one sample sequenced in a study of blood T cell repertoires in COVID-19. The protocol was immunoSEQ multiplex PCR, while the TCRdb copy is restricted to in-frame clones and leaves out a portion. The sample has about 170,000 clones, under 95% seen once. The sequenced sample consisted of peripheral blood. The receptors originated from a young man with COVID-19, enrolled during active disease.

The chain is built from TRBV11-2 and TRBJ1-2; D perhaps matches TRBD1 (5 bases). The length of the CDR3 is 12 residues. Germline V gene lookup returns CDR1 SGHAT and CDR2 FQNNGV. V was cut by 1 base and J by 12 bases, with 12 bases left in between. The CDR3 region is CASSLAGRKDTF. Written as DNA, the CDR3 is TGTGCCAGCAGCTTAGCAGGGAGGAAGGACACCTTC.

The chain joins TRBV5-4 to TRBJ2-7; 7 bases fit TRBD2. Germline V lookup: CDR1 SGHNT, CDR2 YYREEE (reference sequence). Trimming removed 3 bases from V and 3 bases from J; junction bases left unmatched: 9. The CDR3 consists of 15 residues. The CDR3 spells CASSSRGRGGYEQYF. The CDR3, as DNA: TGTGCCAGCAGCTCGCGGGGGAGGGGTGGCTACGAGCAGTACTTC.

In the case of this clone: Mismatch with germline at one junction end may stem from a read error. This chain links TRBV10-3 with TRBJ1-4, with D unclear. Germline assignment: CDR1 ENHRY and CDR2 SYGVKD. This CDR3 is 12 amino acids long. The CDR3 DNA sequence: TGTGCCATCAGTGAGTCAGAGGTTAAACTGCTTTTT. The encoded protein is CAISESEVKLLF.

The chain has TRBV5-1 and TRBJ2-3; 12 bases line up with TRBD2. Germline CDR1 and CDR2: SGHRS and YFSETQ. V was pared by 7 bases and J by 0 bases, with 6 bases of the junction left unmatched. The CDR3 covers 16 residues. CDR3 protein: CASGLAGYTSTDTQYF. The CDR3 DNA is TGCGCCAGCGGACTAGCGGGATACACTAGCACAGATACGCAGTATTTT.

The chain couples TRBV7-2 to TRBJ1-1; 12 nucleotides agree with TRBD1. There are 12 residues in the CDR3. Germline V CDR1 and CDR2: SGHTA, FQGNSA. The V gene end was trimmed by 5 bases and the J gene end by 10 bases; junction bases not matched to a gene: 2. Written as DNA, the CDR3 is TGTGCCAGCAGCCTGGGACAGGGGGCAGCTTTCTTT. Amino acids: CASSLGQGAAFF.

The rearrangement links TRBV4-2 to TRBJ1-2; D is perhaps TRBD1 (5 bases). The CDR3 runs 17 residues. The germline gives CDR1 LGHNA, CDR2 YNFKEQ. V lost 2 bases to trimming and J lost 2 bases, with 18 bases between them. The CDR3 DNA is TGTGCCAGCAGCCAACGACAGACTCCCATCCCCAACTATGGCTACACCTTC. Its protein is CASSQRQTPIPNYGYTF.

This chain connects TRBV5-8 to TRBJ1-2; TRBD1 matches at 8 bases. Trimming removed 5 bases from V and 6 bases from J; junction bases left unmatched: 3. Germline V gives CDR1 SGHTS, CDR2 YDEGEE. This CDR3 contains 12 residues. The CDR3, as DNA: TGTGCCAGCAGTCCAGGGGGCCATGGCTACACCTTC. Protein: CASSPGGHGYTF.

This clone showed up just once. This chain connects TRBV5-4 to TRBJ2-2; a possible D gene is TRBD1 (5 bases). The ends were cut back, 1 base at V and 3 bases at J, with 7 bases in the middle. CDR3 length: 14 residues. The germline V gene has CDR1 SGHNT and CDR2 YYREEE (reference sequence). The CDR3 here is CASSLPRDTGELFF. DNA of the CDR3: TGTGCCAGCAGCTTGCCCAGGGACACCGGGGAGCTGTTTTTT.

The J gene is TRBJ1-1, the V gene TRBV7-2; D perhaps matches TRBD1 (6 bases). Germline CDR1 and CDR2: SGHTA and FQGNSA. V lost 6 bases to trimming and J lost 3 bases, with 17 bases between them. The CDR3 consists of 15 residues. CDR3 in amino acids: CASSYSGGSDTEAFF. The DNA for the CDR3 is TGTGCCAGCAGTTACTCGGGGGGCTCAGACACTGAAGCTTTCTTT.

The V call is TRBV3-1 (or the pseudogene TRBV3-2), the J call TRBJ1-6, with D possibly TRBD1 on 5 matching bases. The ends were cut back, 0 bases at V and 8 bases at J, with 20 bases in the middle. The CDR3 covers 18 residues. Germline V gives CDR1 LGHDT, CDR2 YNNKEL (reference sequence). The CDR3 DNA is TGTGCCAGCAGCCAAGATCCCCAGGGATCCCTGGCAGATTCACCCCTCCACTTT. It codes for CASSQDPQGSLADSPLHF.

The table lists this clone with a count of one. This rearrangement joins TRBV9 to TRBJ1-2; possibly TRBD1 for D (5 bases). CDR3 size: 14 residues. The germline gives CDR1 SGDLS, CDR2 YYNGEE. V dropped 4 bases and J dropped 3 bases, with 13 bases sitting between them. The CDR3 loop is CASSHPGGYYGYTF. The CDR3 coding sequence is TGTGCCAGCAGCCATCCCGGGGGGTACTATGGCTACACCTTC.

The CDR3 nucleotides are TGTGCCAGCAGTCCCCGGACAGTGAACACTGAAGCTTTCTTT. Its translation is CASSPRTVNTEAFF. The V gene is TRBV28, the J gene TRBJ1-1; perhaps TRBD1 as D (6 bases). V was trimmed by 5 bases and J by 0 bases, leaving 10 bases between them. This CDR3 is built from 14 residues. Germline V gene sequence: CDR1 MDHEN, CDR2 SYDVKM.

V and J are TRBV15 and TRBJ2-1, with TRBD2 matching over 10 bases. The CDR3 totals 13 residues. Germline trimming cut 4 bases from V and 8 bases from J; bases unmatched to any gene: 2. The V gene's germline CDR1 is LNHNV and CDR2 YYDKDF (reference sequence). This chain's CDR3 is CATSNGLADEQFF. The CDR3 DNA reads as TGTGCCACCAGCAACGGACTAGCGGATGAGCAGTTCTTC.

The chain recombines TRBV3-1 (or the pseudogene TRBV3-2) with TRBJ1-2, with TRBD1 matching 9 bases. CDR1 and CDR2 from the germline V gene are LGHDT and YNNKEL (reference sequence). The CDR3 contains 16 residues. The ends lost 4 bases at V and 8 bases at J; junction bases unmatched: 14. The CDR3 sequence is CASSRNAGTGSGGYTF. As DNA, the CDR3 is TGTGCCAGCAGCCGTAACGCCGGGACAGGGAGTGGAGGCTACACCTTC.

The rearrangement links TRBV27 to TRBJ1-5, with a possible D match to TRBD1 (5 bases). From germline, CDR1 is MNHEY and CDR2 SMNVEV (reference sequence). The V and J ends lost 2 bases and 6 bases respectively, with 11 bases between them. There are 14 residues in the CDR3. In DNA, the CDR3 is TGTGCCAGCAGTTTAACGGGGGATGGTCAGCCCCAGCATTTT. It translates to CASSLTGDGQPQHF.

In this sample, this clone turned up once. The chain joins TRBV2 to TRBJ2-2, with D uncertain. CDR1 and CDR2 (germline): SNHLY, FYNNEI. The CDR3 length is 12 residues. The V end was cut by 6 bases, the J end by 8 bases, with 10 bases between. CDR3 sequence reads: CASRRPPGELFF. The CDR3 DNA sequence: TGTGCCAGCAGGCGCCCGCCGGGGGAGCTGTTTTTT. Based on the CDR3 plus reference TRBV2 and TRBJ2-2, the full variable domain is EPEVTQTPSHQVTQMGQEVILRCVPISNHLYFYWYRQILGQKVEFLVSFYNNEISEKSEIFDDQFSVERPDGSNFTLKIRSTKLEDSAMYFCASRRPPGELFFGEGSRLTVL.

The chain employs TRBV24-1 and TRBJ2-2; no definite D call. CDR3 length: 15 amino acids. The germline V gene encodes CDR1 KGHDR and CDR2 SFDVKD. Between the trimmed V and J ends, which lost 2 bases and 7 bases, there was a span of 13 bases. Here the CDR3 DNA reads TGTGCCACCAGTGATTCCCCCCTCCGCGGCGGGGAGCTGTTTTTT. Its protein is CATSDSPLRGGELFF.

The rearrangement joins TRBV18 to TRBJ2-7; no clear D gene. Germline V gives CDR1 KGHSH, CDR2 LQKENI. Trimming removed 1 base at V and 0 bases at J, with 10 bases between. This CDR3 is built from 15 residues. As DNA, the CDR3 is TGTGCCAGCTCACCACAACAGAAGAGCTCCTACGAGCAGTACTTC. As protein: CASSPQQKSSYEQYF.

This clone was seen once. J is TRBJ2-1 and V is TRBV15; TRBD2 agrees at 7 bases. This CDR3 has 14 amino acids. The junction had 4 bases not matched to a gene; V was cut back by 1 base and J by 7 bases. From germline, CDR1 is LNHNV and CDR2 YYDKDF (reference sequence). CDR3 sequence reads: CATSRGLADNEQFF. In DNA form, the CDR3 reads TGTGCCACCAGCAGAGGACTAGCTGATAATGAGCAGTTCTTC.